A selection of T cell receptor beta chains follows, all from one sample in a study of technical replicates of blood from a handful of donors. Clones were sequenced by immunoSEQ multiplex PCR, and TCRdb holds only the in-frame ones, with some missing. The data show around 79,000 clones, approximately 94% seen once. Material for sequencing was T cells isolated from PBMCs. The receptor set was obtained from a human donor in good health. The CDR3 runs from the conserved cysteine through the conserved F or W. Fields, in order: V gene, CDR3 protein.

TRBV27,CASSLNRETGYTF
TRBV4-1,CASSRGQGYEQYF
TRBV27,CASSLGPGGSGRELFF
TRBV4-1,CASSHVVLAWEGGEQYF
TRBV19,CASRSGRAYNEQFF
TRBV2,CASLRSGATNEKLFF
TRBV15,CATSRVGQEGSQPQHF
TRBV29-1,CSAGPGLTYEQYF
TRBV6-1,CASSTGGPEAFF
TRBV4-1,CASSQASRLVADTQYF
TRBV7-9,CAILRETQYF
TRBV4-1,CASSHYSGRENNEQFF
TRBV4-3,CASSQDPRERIYEQYF
TRBV10-3,CAIGQRLETQYF
TRBV10-2,CASSARSDGGTEAFF
TRBV21-1,CASSKGIGTSRGSYEQYF